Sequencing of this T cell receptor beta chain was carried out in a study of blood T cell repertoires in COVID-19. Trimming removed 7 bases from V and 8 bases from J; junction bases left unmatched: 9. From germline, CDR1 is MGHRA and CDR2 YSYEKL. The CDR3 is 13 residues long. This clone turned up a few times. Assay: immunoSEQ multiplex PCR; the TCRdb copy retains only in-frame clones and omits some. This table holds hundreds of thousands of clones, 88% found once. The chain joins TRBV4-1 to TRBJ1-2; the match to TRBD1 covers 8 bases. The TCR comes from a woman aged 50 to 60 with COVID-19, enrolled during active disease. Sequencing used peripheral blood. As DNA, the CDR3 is TGCGCCAGCAAGGACAGGGCGGGGGGGGGCTACACCTTC. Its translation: CASKDRAGGGYTF.